This TCR beta chain appears in the sequencing data of a study of blood T cell repertoires in COVID-19. Turning to the study itself: Some COVID-19 samples were acute and others convalescent; all came from the United States, Italy and Spain.

Sequencing used immunoSEQ multiplex PCR; TCRdb keeps in-frame clones, though not all of them. The sample includes about 94,000 clones, approximately 86% of them seen just once. Germline CDR1 is DFQATT and CDR2 is SNEGSKA (reference sequence). CDR3 length equals 12 residues. V lost 3 bases and J lost 6, with 11 bases in between. This clonotype originated in an older woman in a cohort sampled during active or convalescent COVID-19. The sample was peripheral blood. The V gene is TRBV20-1, the J gene TRBJ1-2; possibly TRBD1 for D (5 bases). The CDR3 is CSASAGLDGYTF. The CDR3 bases are TGCAGTGCTAGTGCAGGGCTCGATGGCTACACCTTC.